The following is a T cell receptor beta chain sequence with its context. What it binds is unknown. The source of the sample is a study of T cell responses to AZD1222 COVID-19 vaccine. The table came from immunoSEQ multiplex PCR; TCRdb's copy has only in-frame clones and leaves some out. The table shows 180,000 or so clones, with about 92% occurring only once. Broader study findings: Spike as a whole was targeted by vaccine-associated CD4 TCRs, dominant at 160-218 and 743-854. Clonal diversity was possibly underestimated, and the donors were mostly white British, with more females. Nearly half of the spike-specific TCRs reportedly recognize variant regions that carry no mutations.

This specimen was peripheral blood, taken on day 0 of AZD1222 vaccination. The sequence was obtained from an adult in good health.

In DNA, the CDR3 is TGTGCCAGCAGCTTGCAGGGAACGAACACTGAAGCTTTCTTT. Protein sequence: CASSLQGTNTEAFF. The rearrangement links TRBV5-4 to TRBJ1-1, with D possibly TRBD1 on 5 matching bases. V was trimmed by 1 base and J by 1 base, leaving 8 bases between them. This CDR3 contains 14 residues. The germline V gene has CDR1 SGHNT and CDR2 YYREEE (reference sequence).